A single sample is the source of the 21 T cell receptor beta chains below, sequenced in a study of control samples from healthy donors and cancer patients. TCRdb's copy holds only in-frame clones and misses some; the assay was immunoSEQ multiplex PCR. The sample lists about 29,000 clones; approximately 90% were seen once. The sequencing input was formalin-fixed, paraffin-embedded tissue. These receptors came from a female donor with melanoma.

The CDR3 region is CASSLAAGGTGELFF. The CDR3 region has the DNA TGCGCCAGCAGCTTGGCGGCCGGCGGCACCGGGGAGCTGTTTTTT. The chain has TRBV5-1 and TRBJ2-2; D gene unclear. Per the germline V gene, CDR1 is SGHRS and CDR2 is YFSETQ. Deletions cut 0 bases from V and 4 bases from J, with 10 bases between. The CDR3 length is 15 residues.

This chain joins TRBV5-1 and TRBJ1-2; D is ambiguous. CDR3 length: 13 residues. In germline, CDR1 is SGHRS, CDR2 YFSETQ. V dropped 3 bases and J dropped 4 bases, with 10 bases sitting between them. Here the CDR3 reads CASSSEGFYGYTF. The CDR3 DNA reads as TGCGCCAGCAGCTCGGAAGGTTTCTATGGCTACACCTTC.

J is TRBJ1-6 and V is TRBV19, with 8 positions matching TRBD1. CDR3 length: 14 amino acids. V lost 5 bases to trimming and J lost 10 bases; unmatched junction nucleotides: 7. CDR1 and CDR2 from the germline V gene are LNHDA and SQIVND (reference sequence). CDR3 nucleotides: TGTGCCAGTAGTTTGTCAGGGGGCGGCTCACCCCTCCACTTT. Translation: CASSLSGGGSPLHF.

As for this clone: The junction does not match germline at one end; this may be a read error. The CDR3 sequence is CASSFQVLLNIEAFF. Here the CDR3 DNA reads TGTGCCAGCAGCTTCCAGGTCCTCCTGAACATTGAAGCTTTCTTT. This chain links TRBV11-2 with TRBJ1-1, with no clear D. This CDR3 is 15 amino acids long. Germline V gene sequence: CDR1 SGHAT, CDR2 FQNNGV.

The sample holds a few counts of this clone. The same CDR3 arises from other DNA sequences in this sample as well. This chain uses TRBV27 with TRBJ2-5; 12 positions agree with TRBD2. CDR3 length equals 14 residues. Germline-derived CDR1 and CDR2 are MNHEY and SMNVEV (reference sequence). V shed 6 bases and J 9 bases; nucleotides not matched to a gene: 8. The CDR3 spells CASSRLAGAGAQYF. The DNA for the CDR3 is TGTGCCAGCAGCCGACTAGCGGGGGCGGGTGCCCAGTACTTC.

In nucleotides, the CDR3 is TGTGCCAGCAGGTGGGATGCACTCGGGGACTATGGCTACACCTTC. Its translation is CASRWDALGDYGYTF. The chain is built from TRBV28 and TRBJ1-2; D is ambiguous. CDR3 length: 15 amino acids. The germline gives CDR1 MDHEN, CDR2 SYDVKM. The V end was cut by 6 bases, the J end by 3 bases, with 17 bases between.

This sequence joins TRBV4-1 and TRBJ1-1; D might be TRBD1 (5 bases). This CDR3 region has 15 residues. The V end was cut by 0 bases, the J end by 12 bases, with 20 bases between. In germline, CDR1 is MGHRA, CDR2 YSYEKL. CDR3 sequence reads: CASSQDRMGPRGTFF. As DNA, the CDR3 is TGCGCCAGCAGCCAAGATAGGATGGGGCCCCGGGGGACTTTCTTT.

This sequence joins TRBV6-5 and TRBJ2-1; D gene unclear. V lost 4 bases and J lost 8, with 15 bases in between. CDR1 is MNHEY, CDR2 SVGAGI, per germline. The CDR3 is made up of 14 amino acids. The CDR3: CASSFDGRGDEQFF. CDR3 in DNA: TGTGCCAGCAGTTTTGACGGCCGTGGCGATGAGCAGTTCTTC.

The genes are TRBV24-1 and TRBJ1-1, with a weak D call TRBD1 (5 bases). V was clipped by 4 bases and J by 1 base, with 12 bases between them. Germline assignment: CDR1 KGHDR and CDR2 SFDVKD. The CDR3 spans 15 residues. In DNA form, the CDR3 reads TGTGCCACCAGTGAAAAACAGGATCGGAACACTGAAGCTTTCTTT. Translated, it gives CATSEKQDRNTEAFF.

The rearrangement links TRBV4-1 to TRBJ2-3; no definite D call. V shed 8 bases and J shed 2 bases, with 11 bases lying between them. Germline V gene sequence: CDR1 MGHRA, CDR2 YSYEKL. The CDR3 is 13 residues long. The CDR3 nucleotides read TGCGCCAGCTCCCGGAGTCACACAGATACGCAGTATTTT. This translates into CASSRSHTDTQYF.

The table lists this clone with a few counts. The V gene is TRBV5-1, the J gene TRBJ1-3, with D unclear. Germline V lookup: CDR1 SGHRS, CDR2 YFSETQ. V was shortened by 2 bases and J by 0 bases, with 15 bases between the two germline ends. The CDR3 spans 17 residues. The CDR3 coding sequence is TGCGCCAGCAGCTTAACGGGAAACGCGTTCTCTGGAAACACCATATATTTT. It yields the protein CASSLTGNAFSGNTIYF.

The chain has TRBV3-1 (or the pseudogene TRBV3-2) and TRBJ2-4; 12 bases agree with TRBD2. J lost 5 bases, V lost 5 bases, and 10 bases had no gene match. The CDR3 totals 17 residues. Looked up from germline, CDR1 is LGHDT and CDR2 is YNNKEL (reference sequence). The CDR3 DNA sequence: TGTGCCAGCAGCGCCTACCAACTAGCGGGAGGAGAAAACATTCAGTACTTC. This sequence encodes CASSAYQLAGGENIQYF.

The chain recombines TRBV6-4 with TRBJ2-7; 11 positions match TRBD2. Germline V gene sequence: CDR1 MRHNA, CDR2 SNTAGT. Trimming took 9 bases from V and 1 from J; bases not matched to a gene: 5. CDR3 length equals 14 residues. CDR3 sequence reads: CARDRTSGSYEQYF. CDR3 sequence (DNA): TGTGCCAGGGATAGGACTAGCGGGTCCTACGAGCAGTACTTC.

V gene TRBV18 combines with J gene TRBJ2-7, with 12 bases aligning to TRBD2. The germline CDR1 and CDR2 sequences are KGHSH and LQKENI. CDR3 length: 18 residues. V shed 3 bases, J shed 4 bases, and the junction held 13 bases outside the gene matches. The CDR3 DNA is TGTGCCAGCTCACCCTTACAGGACCTGGGACTAGCGGGTTACGAGCAGTACTTC. Amino acids: CASSPLQDLGLAGYEQYF.

The genes are TRBV29-1 and TRBJ2-7; 10 bases line up with TRBD2. Germline assignment: CDR1 SQVTM and CDR2 ANQGSEA. Losses at the gene ends were 5 bases for V and 3 bases for J; bases not matched to a gene: 4. This CDR3 is 13 amino acids long. CDR3 protein: CSVRTSGYYEQYF. CDR3 DNA sequence: TGCAGCGTTAGGACTAGCGGTTACTACGAGCAGTACTTC.

The chain couples TRBV6-2 or TRBV6-3 to TRBJ2-7; D is unresolved. Germline values: CDR1 MNHEY, CDR2 SVGEGT. This CDR3 is 15 amino acids long. Deletions cut 5 bases from V and 4 bases from J, with 18 bases between. CDR3 sequence: CASSRLGPSKYEQYF. For the CDR3, the DNA is TGTGCCAGCAGTCGCTTAGGACCGAGTAAATACGAGCAGTACTTC.

This chain connects TRBV4-1 to TRBJ2-7, with 7 positions matching TRBD1. Germline V gives CDR1 MGHRA, CDR2 YSYEKL. The CDR3 totals 17 residues. With 0 bases clipped from V and 3 bases from J, the junction kept 11 bases outside the gene matches. The CDR3 sequence: CASSQDRPGQPVYEQYF. CDR3 nucleotides: TGCGCCAGCAGCCAAGATCGTCCGGGACAGCCGGTCTACGAGCAGTACTTC.

This chain connects TRBV10-3 to TRBJ1-1, with D maybe TRBD1 (6 bases). Trimming cost V 6 bases and J 3 bases, with 11 bases left between them. Germline V gives CDR1 ENHRY, CDR2 SYGVKD. The CDR3 contains 13 residues. CDR3 nucleotides: TGTGCCATCAGGAGGGGGGGGGACACTGAAGCTTTCTTT. This sequence encodes CAIRRGGDTEAFF.

V usage is TRBV3-1 (or the pseudogene TRBV3-2) and J usage is TRBJ1-3; 7 bases fit TRBD1. The V and J ends lost 4 bases and 0 bases, in that order; junction bases with no gene match: 6. The length of the CDR3 is 16 residues. Germline V gene lookup returns CDR1 LGHDT and CDR2 YNNKEL (reference sequence). The CDR3 DNA reads TGTGCCAGCAGCCCTACAGGGGAGAGCTCTGGAAACACCATATATTTT. It yields the protein CASSPTGESSGNTIYF.

The chain employs TRBV4-2 and TRBJ2-2, with TRBD2 as a possible D gene (5 bases). The CDR3 runs 16 residues. V lost 1 base to trimming and J lost 0 bases, with 9 bases between them. From germline, CDR1 is LGHNA and CDR2 YNFKEQ. CDR3 region: CASSQARTANTGELFF. In nucleotides, the CDR3 is TGTGCCAGCAGCCAAGCCCGGACTGCGAACACCGGGGAGCTGTTTTTT.

The gene calls are TRBV5-8 and TRBJ1-1; 8 bases map to TRBD1. The length of the CDR3 is 12 residues. In germline, CDR1 is SGHTS, CDR2 YDEGEE. Trimming at V came to 3 bases and at J to 7 bases, leaving 2 bases not matched to a gene. The CDR3 DNA is TGTGCCAGCAGCTCGACAGGGGTTGAAGCTTTCTTT. It codes for CASSSTGVEAFF.